The rows below give T cell receptor beta chains drawn from one sample of a study of technical replicates of blood from several donors. TCRdb's copy holds only in-frame clones and misses some; the assay was immunoSEQ multiplex PCR. The repertoire holds roughly 79,000 clones, with approximately 96% as singletons. Sequenced material: T cells isolated from PBMCs. Source of these receptors: a human donor in good health. Both conserved end residues are part of each CDR3. The order of the fields is D gene, V gene, J gene, clone size, CDR3 protein, CDR3 DNA. A D gene is named only where the DNA matches it firmly. A row's size may be missing; if present it is once, few, many or a size class.

>TRBD2|TRBV19|TRBJ2-7|NA
CASSISGNAYEQYF
TGTGCCAGTAGTATCAGCGGGAATGCCTACGAGCAGTACTTC
>NA|TRBV5-1|TRBJ2-2|NA
CASSLGVTRNTGELFF
TGCGCCAGCAGCTTAGGGGTCACGCGAAACACCGGGGAGCTGTTTTTT
>TRBD1|TRBV29-1|TRBJ1-1|NA
CSALTGQGNTEAFF
TGCAGCGCTTTGACAGGGCAGGGAAACACTGAAGCTTTCTTT
>NA|TRBV11-3|TRBJ1-1|NA
CASSMDTNTEAFF
TGTGCCAGCAGCATGGACACGAACACTGAAGCTTTCTTT
>TRBD2|TRBV5-1|TRBJ2-7|NA
CASSLDTSGYYEQYF
TGCGCCAGCAGCTTGGATACTAGCGGGTATTACGAGCAGTACTTC
>TRBD1|TRBV19|TRBJ1-2|NA
CASRDRVYGYTF
TGTGCCAGTAGGGACAGGGTCTATGGCTACACCTTC
>NA|TRBV7-2|TRBJ1-4|NA
CASSFWASDEKLFF
TGTGCCAGCAGCTTTTGGGCTTCGGATGAAAAACTGTTTTTT
>NA|TRBV7-9|TRBJ2-3|NA
CASSLIMKGASTDTQYF
TGTGCCAGCAGCTTAATAATGAAAGGGGCAAGCACAGATACGCAGTATTTT
>NA|TRBV10-3|TRBJ1-2|NA
CAISDSMEGYTF
TGTGCCATCAGTGACAGCATGGAGGGCTACACCTTC
>TRBD2|TRBV5-4|TRBJ2-2|NA
CASSLAGGPKGAGELFF
TGTGCCAGCAGCCTAGCGGGAGGGCCAAAAGGAGCCGGGGAGCTGTTTTTT
>TRBD1|TRBV28|TRBJ1-2|NA
CASSFPARDREYGYTF
TGTGCCAGCAGTTTCCCCGCCCGGGACAGGGAGTATGGCTACACCTTC
>NA|TRBV7-2|TRBJ1-3|few
CASSPRQVGNTIYF
TGTGCCAGCAGCCCCAGACAGGTTGGAAACACCATATATTTT
>NA|TRBV15|TRBJ1-2|NA
CATSRVRTEDYGYTF
TGTGCCACCAGCAGAGTAAGGACAGAGGACTATGGCTACACCTTC
>NA|TRBV4-2|TRBJ2-1|NA
CASSQDRAGSYNEQFF
TGTGCCAGCAGCCAAGATCGGGCGGGCTCCTACAATGAGCAGTTCTTC
>NA|TRBV29-1|TRBJ2-1|NA
CSVLRTDYNEQFF
TGCAGCGTACTCAGGACAGATTACAATGAGCAGTTCTTC
>TRBD1|TRBV19|TRBJ2-2|NA
CASTIGTVNTGELFF
TGTGCCAGTACCATCGGGACAGTGAACACCGGGGAGCTGTTTTTT
>NA|TRBV7-9|TRBJ2-1|NA
CASSPSGPYNEQFF
TGTGCCAGCAGCCCCAGCGGGCCCTACAATGAGCAGTTCTTC
>NA|TRBV2|TRBJ1-1|NA
CASRREEVGAFF
TGTGCCAGCAGGAGGGAGGAGGTTGGGGCTTTCTTT
>NA|TRBV5-1|TRBJ2-7|NA
CASSFKVSSERSYPYEQYF
TGCGCCAGCAGCTTTAAAGTATCTTCGGAGCGCAGTTATCCCTACGAGCAGTACTTC
>NA|TRBV6-6|TRBJ2-1|NA
CASSPGVNEQFF
TGTGCCAGCAGTCCGGGAGTCAATGAGCAGTTCTTC
>NA|TRBV10-3|TRBJ1-2|NA
CAISEGSGGYTF
TGTGCCATCAGTGAGGGCTCCGGGGGCTACACCTTC
>NA|TRBV30|TRBJ2-7|NA
CAWGGSSYEQYF
TGTGCCTGGGGTGGCAGCTCCTACGAGCAGTACTTC
>NA|TRBV2|TRBJ2-1|NA
CASSEDTSRTNEQFF
TGTGCCAGCAGTGAGGACACCTCTAGGACAAATGAGCAGTTCTTC
>TRBD1|TRBV19|TRBJ1-2|NA
CASSIFGQASYGYTF
TGTGCCAGTAGTATTTTCGGACAGGCCTCGTATGGCTACACCTTC
>NA|TRBV5-1|TRBJ1-2|once
CASSLADSAGGYTF
TGCGCCAGCAGCTTGGCTGACAGTGCCGGGGGCTACACCTTC
>TRBD1|TRBV6-5|TRBJ1-1|NA
CASSYSTGGTWTEAFF
TGTGCCAGCAGTTACTCGACAGGGGGGACTTGGACTGAAGCTTTCTTT
>TRBD1|TRBV2|TRBJ1-2|NA
CASRDRVGYTF
TGTGCCAGCAGGGACAGGGTTGGCTACACCTTC
>NA|TRBV15|TRBJ2-7|NA
CATSIGSGYEQYF
TGTGCCACCAGCATCGGTAGCGGCTACGAGCAGTACTTC
>NA|TRBV11-3|TRBJ2-1|NA
CASSLSDEQFF
TGTGCCAGCAGCTTATCCGATGAGCAGTTCTTC
>TRBD2|TRBV10-2|TRBJ2-1|NA
CASNEASGRIGQFF
TGCGCCAGCAATGAGGCTAGCGGGAGGATTGGGCAGTTCTTC